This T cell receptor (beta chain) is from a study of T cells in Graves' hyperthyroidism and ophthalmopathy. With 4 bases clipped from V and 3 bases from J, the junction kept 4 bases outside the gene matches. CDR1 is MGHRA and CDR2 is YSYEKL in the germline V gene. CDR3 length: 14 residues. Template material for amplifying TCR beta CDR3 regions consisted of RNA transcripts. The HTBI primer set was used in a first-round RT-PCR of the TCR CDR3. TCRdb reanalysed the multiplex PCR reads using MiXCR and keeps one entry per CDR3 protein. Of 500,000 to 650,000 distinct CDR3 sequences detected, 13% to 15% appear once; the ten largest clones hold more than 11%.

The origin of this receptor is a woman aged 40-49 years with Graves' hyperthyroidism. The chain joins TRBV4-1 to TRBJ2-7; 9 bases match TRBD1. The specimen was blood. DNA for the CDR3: TGCGCCAGCAGCCGGGACAGGGTTGACTACGAGCAGTACTTC. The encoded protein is CASSRDRVDYEQYF.